This T cell receptor (beta chain) was retrieved from a study of human T cells and chemical hapten exposure (dated by TCRdb to the early 2020s). Study-level background: For sensitization, 2% DPC in acetone was applied to an approximately 2 cm by approximately 2 cm area of upper inner arm skin. Libraries were pooled for sequencing, and variation in per-sample TCR yields was attributed mainly to small differences in library volumes within the pool. For TCR sequencing, blood came from approximately 29 alopecia patients at anywhere from one to four time points (pre-sensitization, 2, 6 and 24 weeks). Patch tests used Finn chambers with 0.01% DPC on the upper back, scored after 6 days by International Contact Dermatitis Research Group standards. This study followed changes in the peripheral blood TCR repertoire in vivo during primary and secondary sensitization of alopecia patients to the hapten diphenylcyclopropenone (DPC). Blood samples were taken from patients before sensitization (week 0) and then at 2, 6 and about 24 weeks after DPC sensitization. Patients additionally received weekly therapeutic DPC doses to the scalp throughout the approximately 24-week study period. The mostly female patient cohort included alopecia areata with under or over 50% scalp involvement, alopecia totalis and alopecia universalis.

The time point label on this specimen signifies: pre-sensitization, week 0. What the treatment or condition label conveys for this sample: therapeutic diphenylcyclopropenone sensitization with weekly scalp DPC. At every patch-test visit, the blood draw took place before the patch test was put on. Eligible patients were aged 18 to 70, diagnosed with alopecia, deemed suitable for DPC therapy, and excluded if pregnant. Total RNA was extracted from unfractionated whole blood that had been collected in Tempus Blood RNA tubes. This clonotype was recorded many times. The target of this receptor is not known. No quality values exist for individual bases; no much larger clone is one base distant. Summary of the overall study and its limitations: Patch test score was positively correlated with the number of PT1 expanded TCRs, with significance at thresholds 8, 16 and 32 but not at 4. No change with DPC sensitization was found in the number of TCRs above 1 in 1000 frequency, and no evidence of global repertoire structure alterations was found. Because every patient had alopecia, a presumed autoimmune disease, the patients' immune response might differ from that of healthy individuals. Significantly more large CDR3 similarity clusters were formed by expanded TCRs than by pre-sensitization or healthy control sets, consistent with antigen-driven responses. After repeated subsampling, the strength of the expansion versus patch-test correlation and the threshold at which it became significant changed.

V is clipped by 0 bases and J by 7 bases, and the sequence between their germline boundaries is 15 bases long. The CDR3 goes from the cysteine to the phenylalanine over 15 residues. Solely the CDR3 DNA is kept, with 45 bases framed from the first base. For CDR1 and CDR2, the germline V gene (reference sequence) lists DFQATT and SNEGSKA. Libraries were made using RACE. The instrument given in TCRdb is NextSeq 500. During library preparation, unique molecular identifiers were attached to individual cDNA molecules so that TCRs could be counted in a quantitative, reproducible way. Both TCR alpha and TCR beta chains were sequenced from each blood RNA sample. Processing in the source paper ran as follows. Samples had a median of about 96,000 TCRs, with a range from about 23,224 to 750,000. The Decombinator software suite was used to annotate V, J and CDR3 in the TCR reads. For PS versus PT1 abundance plots, all samples were subsampled to the same number of TCRs (28,000). Expanded TCRs were defined as absent before sensitization and observed at least eight times at the 2-week time point. In-frame beta chains were kept once TCRdb had trimmed the public reads at Q25 with fastp and called clones with MiXCR. Duplicate CDR3 protein sequences are folded into a single record with the most common DNA and genes. These V and J calls are TCRdb output, not the study's own analysis. The sample table records 62,000 or so distinct CDR3 sequences; about a tenth of these occur just once. Jointly, the top ten make up 5% to 5.5% of the sample.

The specimen comprised whole blood, sampled in connection with sensitization to the hapten diphenylcyclopropenone (DPC). This chain is built from TRBV20-1 and TRBJ1-4; matching of 6 bases hints at TRBD1 as the D gene. The receptor's source is a woman aged 45-59 years with alopecia areata. Some clones in this sample may be carry-over from other donors' samples. The CDR3: CSAREGAARREKLFF. The nucleotide sequence is given as TGCAGTGCTAGAGAGGGGGCTGCCAGACGTGAAAAACTGTTTTTT.